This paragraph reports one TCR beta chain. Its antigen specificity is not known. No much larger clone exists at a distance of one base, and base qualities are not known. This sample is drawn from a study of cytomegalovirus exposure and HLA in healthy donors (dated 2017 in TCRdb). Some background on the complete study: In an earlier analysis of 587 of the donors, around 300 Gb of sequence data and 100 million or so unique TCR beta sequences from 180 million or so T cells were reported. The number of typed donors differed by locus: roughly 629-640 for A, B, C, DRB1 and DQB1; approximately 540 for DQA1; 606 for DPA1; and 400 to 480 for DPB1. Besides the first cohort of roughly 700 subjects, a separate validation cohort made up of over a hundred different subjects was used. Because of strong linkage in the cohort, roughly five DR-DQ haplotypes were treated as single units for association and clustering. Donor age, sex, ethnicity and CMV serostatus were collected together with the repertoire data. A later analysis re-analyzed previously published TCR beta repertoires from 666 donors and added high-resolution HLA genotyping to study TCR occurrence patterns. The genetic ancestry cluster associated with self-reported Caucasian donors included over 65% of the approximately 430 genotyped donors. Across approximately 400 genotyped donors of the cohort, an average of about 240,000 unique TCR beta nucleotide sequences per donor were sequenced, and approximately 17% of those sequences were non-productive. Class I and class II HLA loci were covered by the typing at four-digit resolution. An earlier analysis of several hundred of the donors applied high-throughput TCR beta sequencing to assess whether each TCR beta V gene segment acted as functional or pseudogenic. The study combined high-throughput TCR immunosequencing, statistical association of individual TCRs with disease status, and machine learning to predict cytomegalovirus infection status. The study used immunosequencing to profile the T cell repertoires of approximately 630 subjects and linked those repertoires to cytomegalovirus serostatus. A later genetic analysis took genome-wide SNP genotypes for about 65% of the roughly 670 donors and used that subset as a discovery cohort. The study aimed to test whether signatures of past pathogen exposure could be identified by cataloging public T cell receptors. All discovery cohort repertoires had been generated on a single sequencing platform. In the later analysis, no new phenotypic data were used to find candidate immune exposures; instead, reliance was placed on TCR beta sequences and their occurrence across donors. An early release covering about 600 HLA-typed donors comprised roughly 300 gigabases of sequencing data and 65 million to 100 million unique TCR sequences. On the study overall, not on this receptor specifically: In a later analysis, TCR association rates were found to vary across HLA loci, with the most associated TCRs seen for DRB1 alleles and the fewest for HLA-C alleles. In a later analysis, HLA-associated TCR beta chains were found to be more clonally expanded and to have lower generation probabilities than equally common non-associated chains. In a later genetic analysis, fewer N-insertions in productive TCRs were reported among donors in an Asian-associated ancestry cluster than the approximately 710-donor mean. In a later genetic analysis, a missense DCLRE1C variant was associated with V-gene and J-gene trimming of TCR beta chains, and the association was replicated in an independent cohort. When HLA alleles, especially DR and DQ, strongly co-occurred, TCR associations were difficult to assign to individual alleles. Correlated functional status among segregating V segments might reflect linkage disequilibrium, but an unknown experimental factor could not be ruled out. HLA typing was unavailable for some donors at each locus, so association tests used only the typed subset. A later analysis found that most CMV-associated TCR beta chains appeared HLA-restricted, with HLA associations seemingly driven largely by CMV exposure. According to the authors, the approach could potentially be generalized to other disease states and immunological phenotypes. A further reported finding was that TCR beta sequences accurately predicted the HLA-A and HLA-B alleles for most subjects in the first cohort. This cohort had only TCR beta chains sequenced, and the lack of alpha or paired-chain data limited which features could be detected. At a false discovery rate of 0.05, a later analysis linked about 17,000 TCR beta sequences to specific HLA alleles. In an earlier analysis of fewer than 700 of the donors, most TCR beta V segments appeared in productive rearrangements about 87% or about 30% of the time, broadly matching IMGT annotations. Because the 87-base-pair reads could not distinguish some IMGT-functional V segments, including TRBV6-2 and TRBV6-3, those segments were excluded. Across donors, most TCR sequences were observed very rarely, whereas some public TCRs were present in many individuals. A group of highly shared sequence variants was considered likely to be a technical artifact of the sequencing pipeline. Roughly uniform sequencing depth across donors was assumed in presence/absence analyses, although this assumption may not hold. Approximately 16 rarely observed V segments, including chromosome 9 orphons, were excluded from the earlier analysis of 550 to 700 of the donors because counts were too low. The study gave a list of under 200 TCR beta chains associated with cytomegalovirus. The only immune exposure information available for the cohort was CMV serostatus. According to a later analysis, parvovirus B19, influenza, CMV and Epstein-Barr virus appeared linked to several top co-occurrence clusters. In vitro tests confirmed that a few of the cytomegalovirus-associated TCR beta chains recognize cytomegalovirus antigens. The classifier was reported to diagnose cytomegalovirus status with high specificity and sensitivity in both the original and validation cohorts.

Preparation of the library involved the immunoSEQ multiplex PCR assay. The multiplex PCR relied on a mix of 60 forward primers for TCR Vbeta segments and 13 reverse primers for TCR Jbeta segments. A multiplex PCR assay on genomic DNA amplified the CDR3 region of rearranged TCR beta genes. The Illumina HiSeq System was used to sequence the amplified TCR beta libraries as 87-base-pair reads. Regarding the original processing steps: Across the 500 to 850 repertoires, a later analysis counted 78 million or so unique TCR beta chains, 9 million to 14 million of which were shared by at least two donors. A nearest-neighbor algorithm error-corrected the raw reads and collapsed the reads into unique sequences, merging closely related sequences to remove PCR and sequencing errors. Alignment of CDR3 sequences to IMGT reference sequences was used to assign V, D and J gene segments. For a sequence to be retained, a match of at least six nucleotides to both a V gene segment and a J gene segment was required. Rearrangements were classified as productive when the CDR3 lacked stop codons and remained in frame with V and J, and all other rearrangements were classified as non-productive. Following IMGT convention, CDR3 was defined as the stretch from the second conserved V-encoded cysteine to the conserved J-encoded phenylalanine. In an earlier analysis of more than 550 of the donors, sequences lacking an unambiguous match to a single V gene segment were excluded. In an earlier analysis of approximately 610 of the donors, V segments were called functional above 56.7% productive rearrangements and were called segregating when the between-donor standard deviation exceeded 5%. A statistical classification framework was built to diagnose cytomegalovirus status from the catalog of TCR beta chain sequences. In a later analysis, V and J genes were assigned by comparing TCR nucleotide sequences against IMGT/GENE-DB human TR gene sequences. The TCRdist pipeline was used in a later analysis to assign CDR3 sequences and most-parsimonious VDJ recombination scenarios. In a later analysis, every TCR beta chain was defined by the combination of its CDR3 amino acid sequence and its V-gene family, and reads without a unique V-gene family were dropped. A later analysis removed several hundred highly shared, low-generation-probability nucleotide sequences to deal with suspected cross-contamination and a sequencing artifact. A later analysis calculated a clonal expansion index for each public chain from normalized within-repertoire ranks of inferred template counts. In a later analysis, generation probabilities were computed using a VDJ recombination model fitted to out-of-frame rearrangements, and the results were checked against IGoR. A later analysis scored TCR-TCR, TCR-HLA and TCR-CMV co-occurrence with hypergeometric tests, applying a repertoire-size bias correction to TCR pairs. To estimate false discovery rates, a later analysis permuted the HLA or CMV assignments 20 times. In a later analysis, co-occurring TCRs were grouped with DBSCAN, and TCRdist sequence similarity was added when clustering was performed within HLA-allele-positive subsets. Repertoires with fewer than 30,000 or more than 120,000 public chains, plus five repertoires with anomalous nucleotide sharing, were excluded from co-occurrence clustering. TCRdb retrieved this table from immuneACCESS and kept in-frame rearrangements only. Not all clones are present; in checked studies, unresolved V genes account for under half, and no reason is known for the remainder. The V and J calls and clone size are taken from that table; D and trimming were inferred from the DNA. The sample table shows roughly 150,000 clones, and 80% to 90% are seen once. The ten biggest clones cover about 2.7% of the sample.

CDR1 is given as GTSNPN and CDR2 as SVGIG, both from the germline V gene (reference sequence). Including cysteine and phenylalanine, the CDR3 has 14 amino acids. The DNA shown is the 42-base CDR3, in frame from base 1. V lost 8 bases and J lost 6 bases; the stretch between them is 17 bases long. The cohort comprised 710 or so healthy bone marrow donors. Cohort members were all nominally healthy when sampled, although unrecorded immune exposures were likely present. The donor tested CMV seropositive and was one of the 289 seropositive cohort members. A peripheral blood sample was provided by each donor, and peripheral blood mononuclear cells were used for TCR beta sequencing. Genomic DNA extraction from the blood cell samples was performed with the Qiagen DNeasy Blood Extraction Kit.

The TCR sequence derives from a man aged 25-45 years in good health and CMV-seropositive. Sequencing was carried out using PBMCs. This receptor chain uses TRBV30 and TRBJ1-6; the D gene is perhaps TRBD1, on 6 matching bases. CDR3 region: CAASFTGSNSPLHF. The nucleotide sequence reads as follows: TGTGCCGCATCATTCACAGGGTCTAATTCACCCCTCCACTTT.